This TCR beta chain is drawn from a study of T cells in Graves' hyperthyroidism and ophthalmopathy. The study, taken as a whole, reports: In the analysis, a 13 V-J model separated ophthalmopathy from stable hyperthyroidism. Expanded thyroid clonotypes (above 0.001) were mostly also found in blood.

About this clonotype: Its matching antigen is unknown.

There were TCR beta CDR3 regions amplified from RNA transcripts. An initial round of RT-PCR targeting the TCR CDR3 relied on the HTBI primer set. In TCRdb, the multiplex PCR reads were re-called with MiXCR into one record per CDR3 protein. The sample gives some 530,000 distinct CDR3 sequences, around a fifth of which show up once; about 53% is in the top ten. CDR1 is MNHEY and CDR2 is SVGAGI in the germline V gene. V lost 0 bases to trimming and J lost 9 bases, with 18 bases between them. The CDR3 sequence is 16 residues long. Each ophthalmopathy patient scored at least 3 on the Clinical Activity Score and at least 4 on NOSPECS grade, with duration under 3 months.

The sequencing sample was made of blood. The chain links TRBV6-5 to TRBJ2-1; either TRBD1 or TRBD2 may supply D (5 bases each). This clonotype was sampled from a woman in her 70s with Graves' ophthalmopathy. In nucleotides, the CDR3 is TGTGCCAGCAGTTACTCACCGGGGCTTACAGTCAGTGAGCAGTTCTTC. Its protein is CASSYSPGLTVSEQFF.